This TCR beta chain emerged from a study of T cell responses to AZD1222 COVID-19 vaccine. Findings and limits, study-wide: Nearly half of spike-specific TCRs reportedly target unmutated variant regions. Donors were mostly white British, more females; clonal diversity possibly underestimated.

TCRdb's table, derived via immunoSEQ multiplex PCR, lists solely in-frame clones and lacks some. The repertoire holds about 100,000 clones, around 92% seen once, with around 8.6% in the top ten. Trimming cost V 4 bases and J 3 bases, with 15 bases left between them. Germline V CDR1 and CDR2: WNHNN, SYGVQD (reference sequence). There are 15 residues in the CDR3. Pooled samples include second doses given at about 4 or 12 weeks. Details on this clone: Antigen: not known.

This clonotype was obtained from an adult who received the AZD1222 COVID-19 vaccine. Here the sequenced sample was peripheral blood, taken 28 days after the second AZD1222 dose. The chain uses TRBV10-1 and TRBJ1-1; a weak D match, TRBD1 (5 bases). CDR3 sequence (DNA): TGCGCCAGCAGTGCACGAGACAGCGGGGACACTGAAGCTTTCTTT. Its translation is CASSARDSGDTEAFF.